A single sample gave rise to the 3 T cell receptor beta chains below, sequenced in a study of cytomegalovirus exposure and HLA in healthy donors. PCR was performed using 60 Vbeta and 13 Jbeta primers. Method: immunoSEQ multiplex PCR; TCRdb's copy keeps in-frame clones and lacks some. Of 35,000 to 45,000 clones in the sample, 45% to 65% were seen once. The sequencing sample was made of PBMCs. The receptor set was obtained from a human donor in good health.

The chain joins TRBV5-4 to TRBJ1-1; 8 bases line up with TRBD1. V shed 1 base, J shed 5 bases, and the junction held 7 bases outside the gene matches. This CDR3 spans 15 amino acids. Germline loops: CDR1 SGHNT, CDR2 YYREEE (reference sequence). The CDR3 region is CASSLPGQGGTEAFF. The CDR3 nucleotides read TGTGCCAGCAGCTTGCCAGGACAGGGCGGAACTGAAGCTTTCTTT.

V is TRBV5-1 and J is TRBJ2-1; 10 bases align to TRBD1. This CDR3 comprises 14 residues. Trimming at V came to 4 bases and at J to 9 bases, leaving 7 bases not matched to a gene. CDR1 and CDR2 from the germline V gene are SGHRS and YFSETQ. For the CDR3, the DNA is TGCGCCAGCAGCCCCGGGACAGGGGCCGTTGAGCAGTTCTTC. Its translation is CASSPGTGAVEQFF.

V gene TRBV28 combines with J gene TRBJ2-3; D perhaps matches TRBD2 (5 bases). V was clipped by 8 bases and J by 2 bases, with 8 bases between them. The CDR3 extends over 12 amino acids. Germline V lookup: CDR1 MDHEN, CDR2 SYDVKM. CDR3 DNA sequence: TGTGCCAGCTCGCGGGCCACAGATACGCAGTATTTT. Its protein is CASSRATDTQYF.